These T cell receptor beta chains were read from a single sample in a study of multiple sclerosis patients with progressive multifocal leukoencephalopathy. This table comes from immunoSEQ multiplex PCR, and its TCRdb copy is limited to in-frame clones, with some not included. The sample holds 25,000 to 35,000 clones, about 91% seen once. Sequencing was carried out using PBMCs. The receptors originated from a human donor with multiple sclerosis. Each CDR3 is given with its conserved first and last residue. Fields, in order: D gene, V gene, CDR3 protein. A D gene is named only where the DNA matches it firmly.

d_gene: .; v_gene: TRBV5-6; CDR3aa: CASSLYGEAFF
d_gene: .; v_gene: TRBV6-5; CDR3aa: CASRIPGVHEQFF
d_gene: TRBD1; v_gene: TRBV6-4; CDR3aa: CASSREGGSNYGYTF
d_gene: .; v_gene: TRBV19; CDR3aa: CASSTRRNTIYF
d_gene: .; v_gene: TRBV7-9; CDR3aa: CASSLGVGLRRNEQFF
d_gene: .; v_gene: TRBV20-1; CDR3aa: CSARDFDTQYF
d_gene: .; v_gene: TRBV11-2; CDR3aa: CASSWTTPYEQYF
d_gene: .; v_gene: TRBV13; CDR3aa: CASSFGTPLSAEAFF
d_gene: .; v_gene: TRBV28; CDR3aa: CASSLAGAPGYTF
d_gene: TRBD1; v_gene: TRBV7-9; CDR3aa: CASSSGTGSGNTIYF
d_gene: TRBD2; v_gene: TRBV7-7; CDR3aa: CASQAGGTDTQYF